This T cell receptor beta chain appears in the sequencing data of a study of shared T cell receptors in the human thymus. Libraries were prepared by immunoSEQ multiplex PCR; TCRdb keeps only in-frame clonotypes and omits some of them. The profile covers more than 550,000 clones, with 70% to 90% appearing a single time and around 0.01% taken by the ten largest. V lost 6 bases, J lost 12 bases, and 21 bases lay in between. CDR3 length: 14 residues. The germline V gene encodes CDR1 LNHDA and CDR2 SQIVND (reference sequence). These data also featured in a second study, about human thymus T cells. From that second work: Highly overlapping thymic repertoires in unrelated individuals were reported by related research.

The rearrangement uses TRBV19 and TRBJ2-1; D is possibly TRBD1 (7 bases). The sample taken for sequencing was thymocytes. This clonotype was obtained from a girl under three years old with a congenital heart defect. CDR3 in DNA: TGTGCCAGTAGAAAACAGACGGACCAGGGGGGGCAGTTCTTC. Protein sequence: CASRKQTDQGGQFF.